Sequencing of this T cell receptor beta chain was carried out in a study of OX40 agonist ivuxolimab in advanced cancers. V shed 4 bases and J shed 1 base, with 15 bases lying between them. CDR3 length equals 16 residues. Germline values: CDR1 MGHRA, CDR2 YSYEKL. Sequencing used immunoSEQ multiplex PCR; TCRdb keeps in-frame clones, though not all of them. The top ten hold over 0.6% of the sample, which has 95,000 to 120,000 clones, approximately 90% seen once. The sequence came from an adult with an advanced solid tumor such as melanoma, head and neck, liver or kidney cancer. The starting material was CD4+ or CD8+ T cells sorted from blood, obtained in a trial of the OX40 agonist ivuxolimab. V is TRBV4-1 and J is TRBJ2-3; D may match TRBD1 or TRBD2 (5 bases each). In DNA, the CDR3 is TGCGCCAGCAGCCCCGAGGTTAGGGACCGCACAGATACGCAGTATTTT. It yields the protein CASSPEVRDRTDTQYF.